The clone carrying this TCR beta chain was counted only a few times. Antigen specificity is unknown. Unique molecular identifiers tagged the TCR beta cDNA libraries. A population of roughly 0.9 to 11 million T cells gave rise to a few hundred thousand cDNA molecules. Using its own MiXCR run on the PCR reads, TCRdb lists one record per CDR3 protein. The sample includes a few hundred thousand distinct CDR3 sequences, under 55% of them seen just once. The data were obtained in a study of post-analysis software for immune sequencing data. Across the whole study: Recorded subtypes: relapsing-remitting, secondary progressive, progressive-relapsing; some patients unannotated.

Germline-derived CDR1 and CDR2 are DFQATT and SNEGSKA (reference sequence). The CDR3 covers 14 residues. V shed 4 bases and J 5 bases; nucleotides not matched to a gene: 4. Study-wide points: Compared against controls, patients with multiple sclerosis displayed significantly lower normalized Chao1 diversity. Controls showed lower frequencies than patients for five or six TRBV segments, and TRBV5-6, TRBV5-1 and TRBV20-1 were among these. Same-batch samples co-clustered strongly by F measure.

The chain uses TRBV20-1 and TRBJ2-5; 13 nucleotides line up with TRBD2. Material: blood. The TCR originated in a girl between 10 and 17 years old with multiple sclerosis. The CDR3 reads CSAITSGRAETQYF. The CDR3 DNA reads TGCAGTGCTATTACTAGCGGGAGGGCTGAGACCCAGTACTTC.